A selection of T cell receptor beta chains follows, all from one sample in a study of Graves' ophthalmopathy and Graves' hyperthyroidism. TCRdb reanalysed the multiplex PCR reads using MiXCR and keeps one entry per CDR3 protein. The table has 600,000 to 950,000 distinct CDR3 sequences, roughly 40% seen once. Sequences were obtained from peripheral blood. These receptors came from an adult man with Graves' ophthalmopathy. Each CDR3 is given with its conserved first and last residue. A D gene is named only where the DNA matches it firmly. Size is stated for part of the rows, as once, few or many counts, or as a class when the clone is expanded.

TRBV29-1	TRBJ2-2	few	.	TGCAGCGTTGAAGGTGGGGGGCTGGCCGGGGAGCTGTTTTTT	CSVEGGGLAGELFF
TRBV2	TRBJ2-3	.	.	TGTGCCAGCAGAAAGAGCAGGAGCACAGATACGCAGTATTTT	CASRKSRSTDTQYF
TRBV7-9	TRBJ2-2	.	.	TGCGCCAGCAGCTTGGGCAGGGGCCTTCGGTACACCGGGGAGCTGTTTTTT	CASSLGRGLRYTGELFF
TRBV5-1	TRBJ2-7	few	.	TGCGCCAGCAGCTTGATGATAGGGGTCGAGCAGTACTTC	CASSLMIGVEQYF
TRBV7-6	TRBJ2-7	few	TRBD2	TGTGCCAGCAGCCAAGACCACGGACTAGCTAACTACGAGCAGTACTTC	CASSQDHGLANYEQYF
TRBV5-4	TRBJ2-7	.	TRBD1	TGTGCCAGCAGCTTGAGGATGGACAGGGCCCCTACCTACGAGCAGTACTTC	CASSLRMDRAPTYEQYF
TRBV25-1	TRBJ2-5	many	TRBD2	TGTGCCAGCAGTCCCCTTAGCGGGGGGGCAGAGACCCAGTACTTC	CASSPLSGGAETQYF
TRBV20-1	TRBJ1-5	.	.	TGCAGTGCTAAATCAGGGGATCAGCCCCAGCATTTT	CSAKSGDQPQHF
TRBV5-5	TRBJ2-6	few	TRBD1	TGTGCCAGCAGCTTTGGTGGGACAGTCACCTCTGGGGCCAACGTCCTGACTTTC	CASSFGGTVTSGANVLTF
TRBV5-1	TRBJ2-2	few	.	TGTGCCAGCAGAAAAAACTGGGGTACCGGGGAGCTGTTTTTT	CASRKNWGTGELFF
TRBV7-2	TRBJ1-6	.	.	TGTGCCAGCAGCTTAGCGGCTAATTCACCCCTCCACTTT	CASSLAANSPLHF